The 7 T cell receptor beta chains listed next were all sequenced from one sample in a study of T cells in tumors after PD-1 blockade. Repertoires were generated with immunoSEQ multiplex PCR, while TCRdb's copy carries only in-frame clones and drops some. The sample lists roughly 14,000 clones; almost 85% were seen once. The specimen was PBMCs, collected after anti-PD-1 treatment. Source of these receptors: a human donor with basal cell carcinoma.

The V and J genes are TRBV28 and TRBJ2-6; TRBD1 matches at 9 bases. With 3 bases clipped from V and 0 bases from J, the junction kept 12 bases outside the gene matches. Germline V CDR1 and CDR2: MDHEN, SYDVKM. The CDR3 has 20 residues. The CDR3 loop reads CASSFFAGRDRVSGANVLTF. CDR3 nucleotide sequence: TGTGCCAGCAGTTTTTTCGCTGGACGGGACAGGGTCTCTGGGGCCAACGTCCTGACTTTC.

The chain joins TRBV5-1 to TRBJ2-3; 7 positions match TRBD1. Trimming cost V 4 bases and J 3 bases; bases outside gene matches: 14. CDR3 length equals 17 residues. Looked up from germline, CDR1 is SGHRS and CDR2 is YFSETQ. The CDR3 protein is CASSPATQGFLTDTQYF. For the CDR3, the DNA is TGCGCCAGCAGCCCGGCTACACAGGGGTTCTTGACAGATACGCAGTATTTT. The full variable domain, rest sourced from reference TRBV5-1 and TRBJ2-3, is KAGVTQTPRYLIKTRGQQVTLSCSPISGHRSVSWYQQTPGQGLQFLFEYFSETQRNKGNFPGRFSGRQFSNSRSEMNVSTLELGDSALYLCASSPATQGFLTDTQYFGPGTRLTVL.

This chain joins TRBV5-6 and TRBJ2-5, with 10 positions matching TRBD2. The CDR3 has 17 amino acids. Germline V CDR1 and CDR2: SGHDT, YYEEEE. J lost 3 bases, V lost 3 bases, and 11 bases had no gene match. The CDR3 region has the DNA TGTGCCAGCAGCTGGAAGGGAGGGCTAGCGGGGGAAGAGACCCAGTACTTC. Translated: CASSWKGGLAGEETQYF. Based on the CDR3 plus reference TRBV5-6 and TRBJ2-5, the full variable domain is DAGVTQSPTHLIKTRGQQVTLRCSPKSGHDTVSWYQQALGQGPQFIFQYYEEEERQRGNFPDRFSGHQFPNYSSELNVNALLLGDSALYLCASSWKGGLAGEETQYFGPGTRLLVL.

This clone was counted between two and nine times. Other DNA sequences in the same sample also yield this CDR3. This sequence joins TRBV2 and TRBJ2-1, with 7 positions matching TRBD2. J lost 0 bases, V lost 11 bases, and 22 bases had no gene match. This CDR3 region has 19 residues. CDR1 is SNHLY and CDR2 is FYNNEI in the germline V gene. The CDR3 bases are TGTGCCCGCTGTGACGGGTGGGCGGGGGAGGGGAGCTCCTACAATGAGCAGTTCTTC. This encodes CARCDGWAGEGSSYNEQFF. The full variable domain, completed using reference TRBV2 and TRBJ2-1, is EPEVTQTPSHQVTQMGQEVILRCVPISNHLYFYWYRQILGQKVEFLVSFYNNEISEKSEIFDDQFSVERPDGSNFTLKIRSTKLEDSAMYFCARCDGWAGEGSSYNEQFFGPGTRLTVL.

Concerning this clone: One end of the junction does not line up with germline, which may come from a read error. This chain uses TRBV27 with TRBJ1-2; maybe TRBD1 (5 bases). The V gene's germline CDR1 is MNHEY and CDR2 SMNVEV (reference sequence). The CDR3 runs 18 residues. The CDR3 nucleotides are TGTGCCAGCAGTACTTCCCTCAGGGACCGGAGGGCTAAGTATGGCTACACCTTC. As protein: CASSTSLRDRRAKYGYTF.

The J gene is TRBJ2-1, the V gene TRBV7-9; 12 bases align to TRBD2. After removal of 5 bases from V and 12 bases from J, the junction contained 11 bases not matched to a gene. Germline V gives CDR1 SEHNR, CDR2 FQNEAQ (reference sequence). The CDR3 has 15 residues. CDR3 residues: CASSLDGLAGSVQFF. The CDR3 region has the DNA TGTGCCAGCAGCCTCGACGGACTAGCGGGATCTGTGCAGTTCTTC.

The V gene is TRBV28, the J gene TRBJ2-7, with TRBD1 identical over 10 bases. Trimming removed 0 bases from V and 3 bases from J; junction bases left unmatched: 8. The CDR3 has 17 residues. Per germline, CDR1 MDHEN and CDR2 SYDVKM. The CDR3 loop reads CASSLWTVRTGGYEQYF. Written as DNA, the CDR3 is TGTGCCAGCAGTTTATGGACCGTACGGACAGGGGGCTACGAGCAGTACTTC.